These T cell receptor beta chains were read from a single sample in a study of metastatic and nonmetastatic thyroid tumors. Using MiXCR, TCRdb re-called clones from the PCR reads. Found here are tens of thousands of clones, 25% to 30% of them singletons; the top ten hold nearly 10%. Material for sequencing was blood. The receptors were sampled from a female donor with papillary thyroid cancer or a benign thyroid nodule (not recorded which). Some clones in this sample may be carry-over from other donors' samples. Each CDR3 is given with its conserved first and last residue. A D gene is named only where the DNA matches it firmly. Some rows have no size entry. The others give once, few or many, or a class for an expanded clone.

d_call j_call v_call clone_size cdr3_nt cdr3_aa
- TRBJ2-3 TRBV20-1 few TGCAGTGCTAGTTATAGGGCTAGTGTCACAGATACGCAGTATTTT CSASYRASVTDTQYF
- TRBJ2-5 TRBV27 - TGTGCCAGCAGTTCGATGACTTCTTACCAAGAGACCCAGTACTTC CASSSMTSYQETQYF
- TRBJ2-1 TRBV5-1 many TGCGCCAGCAGCCATGGACAGAGAGTCTACAATGAGCAGTTCTTC CASSHGQRVYNEQFF
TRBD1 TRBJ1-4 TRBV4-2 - TGTGCCAGCAGCCGTGGCGGGACAGGGGGCCTTGCAACTAATGAAAAACTGTTTTTT CASSRGGTGGLATNEKLFF
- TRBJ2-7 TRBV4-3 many TGCGCCAGCAGCCAAATGGGGTCGGTGCAGTACTTC CASSQMGSVQYF
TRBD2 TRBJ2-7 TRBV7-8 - TGTGCCAGCATCTTAGGACTAGCCCACGAGCAGTACTTC CASILGLAHEQYF
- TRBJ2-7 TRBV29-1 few TGCAGCGTTAAGGACTACGAGCAGTACTTC CSVKDYEQYF
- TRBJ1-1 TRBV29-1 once TGCAGCGGTGGGGAGAACACTGAAGCTTTCTTT CSGGENTEAFF
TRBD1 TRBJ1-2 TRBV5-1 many TGCGCCAGCAGCTTGGCCTCAGGGGGATTGGTTCCTGGCTACACCTTC CASSLASGGLVPGYTF
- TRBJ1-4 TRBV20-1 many TGCAGTGCTAGGCAGCAGGCTAATGAAAAACTGTTTTTT CSARQQANEKLFF
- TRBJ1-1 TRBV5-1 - TGCGCCAGCAGTCCCACTACATTTAACACTGAAGCTTTCTTT CASSPTTFNTEAFF